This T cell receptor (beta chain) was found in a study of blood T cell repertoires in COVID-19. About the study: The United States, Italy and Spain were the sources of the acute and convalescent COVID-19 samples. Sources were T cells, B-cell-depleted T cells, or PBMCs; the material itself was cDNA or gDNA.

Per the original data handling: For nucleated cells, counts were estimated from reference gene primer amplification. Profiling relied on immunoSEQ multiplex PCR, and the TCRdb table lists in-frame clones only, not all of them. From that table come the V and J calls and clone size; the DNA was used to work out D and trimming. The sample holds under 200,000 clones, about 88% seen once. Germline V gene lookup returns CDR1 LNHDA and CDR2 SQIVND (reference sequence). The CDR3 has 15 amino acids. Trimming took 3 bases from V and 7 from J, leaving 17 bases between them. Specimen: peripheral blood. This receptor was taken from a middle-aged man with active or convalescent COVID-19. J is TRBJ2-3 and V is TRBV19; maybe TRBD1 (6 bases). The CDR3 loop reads CASSIVETGRNTQYF. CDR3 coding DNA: TGTGCCAGTAGTATTGTAGAGACAGGACGCAATACGCAGTATTTT.